This T cell receptor beta chain comes out of a study of T cell clonality in common variable immunodeficiency. Study-level points and caveats: Compared with controls, CVID subjects had fewer shared TCRbeta clones. Compared with healthy controls, CVID subjects showed increased TCRbeta clonality, mostly in about a third. Fewer deletions and N-nucleotide insertions were reportedly seen in common variable immunodeficiency TCR beta sequences.

Control and CVID samples contributed equal amounts of genomic DNA. Using immunoSEQ multiplex PCR, the repertoire was profiled, and TCRdb retains in-frame clones only, with some absent. Listed for the sample are around 32,000 clones, none seen a single time. This clone was found a few times. Its target is not known. The origin of this receptor is a person between 18 and 70 years old in good health. Source material: peripheral blood mononuclear cells.

The DNA read from the CDR3 is TGTGCCAGTAGACCCGAGGGACAGGGAAAGGGGGACGAC. Protein sequence: CASRPEGQGKGDD. The complete CDR3 reads CASRPEGQGKGDDYTF. The chain employs TRBV19 and TRBJ1-2; 9 bases map to TRBD1. The missing CDR3 end, 3 residues past where the read stops, is filled in from the germline J gene. Germline CDR1 is LNHDA and CDR2 is SQIVND (reference sequence). The CDR3 spans 16 residues.